The 17 T cell receptor beta chains below all came from one sample that was sequenced in a study of a mutant IDH1 vaccine in newly diagnosed glioma. These TCRs are of unknown antigen specificity. Time point specified: week 5, during vaccination. Topical imiquimod accompanied each vaccine dose, which consisted of 300 ug of mutant IDH1 20-mer peptide. Repertoires were generated with immunoSEQ multiplex PCR, while TCRdb's copy carries only in-frame clones and drops some. The sample includes 23,000 or so clones, 75% to 80% of them seen just once. Sequencing was performed on PBMCs, taken from a glioma patient whose treatment included an IDH1 peptide vaccine. All receptors come from a man aged 35-49 years with glioma.

The V gene is TRBV6-5, the J gene TRBJ1-1; 7 nucleotides line up with TRBD1. This CDR3 is built from 14 residues. V lost 5 bases and J lost 1; bases outside the gene matches: 4. Per the germline V gene, CDR1 is MNHEY and CDR2 is SVGAGI. CDR3 sequence: CASSGRQGNTEAFF. The CDR3 DNA sequence: TGTGCCAGCAGTGGGAGACAGGGGAACACTGAAGCTTTCTTT.

In this sample, this clone turned up a few times. At the DNA level, this CDR3 is encoded by other sequences in the same sample as well. CDR3 nucleotides: TGTGCCAGCAGCGTAGTACTAGCGGGAGCCGAGACCCAGTACTTC. It yields the protein CASSVVLAGAETQYF. The chain links TRBV7-2 to TRBJ2-5; TRBD2 matches 11 bases. Germline V lookup: CDR1 SGHTA, CDR2 FQGNSA. The CDR3 contains 15 residues. J lost 5 bases, V lost 5 bases, and 7 bases had no gene match.

The J gene is TRBJ2-1, the V gene TRBV29-1; D not resolved. V was cut by 1 base and J by 5 bases, with 6 bases left in between. CDR1 and CDR2 from the germline V gene are SQVTM and ANQGSEA. CDR3 length: 12 amino acids. CDR3 nucleotide sequence: TGCAGCGTTGAAGCAGGTAACAATGAGCAGTTCTTC. Protein: CSVEAGNNEQFF.

J is TRBJ2-3 and V is TRBV7-9; 14 bases fit TRBD2. The CDR3 runs 18 residues. CDR1 SEHNR and CDR2 FQNEAQ come from the germline V gene (reference sequence). V dropped 5 bases and J dropped 4; count of bases not matched to a gene: 11. The CDR3 spells CASSPTGLAGEDPDTQYF. In nucleotides, the CDR3 is TGTGCCAGCAGCCCCACGGGACTAGCGGGAGAGGACCCAGATACGCAGTATTTT.

This clone was seen more than once but under ten times. The CDR3, as DNA: TGCGCCAGCAGCCTGGGACAGGCAGTCCCCGCAGCTTTCTTT. Its protein product is CASSLGQAVPAAFF. The V and J genes are TRBV5-1 and TRBJ1-1, with 8 bases aligning to TRBD1. J lost 10 bases, V lost 4 bases, and 12 bases had no gene match. The CDR3 is made up of 14 amino acids. Germline CDR1 is SGHRS and CDR2 is YFSETQ.

The chain carries TRBV2 and TRBJ2-2; 8 bases match TRBD1. Germline CDR1 reads SNHLY; CDR2 reads FYNNEI. This CDR3 is built from 13 residues. V was pared by 9 bases and J by 4 bases, with 4 bases of the junction left unmatched. Here the CDR3 reads CARGTGTTGELFF. CDR3 nucleotides: TGTGCCAGAGGGACAGGAACCACCGGGGAGCTGTTTTTT.

Concerning this clone: The same CDR3 can be traced to other DNA sequences in this sample. The V and J genes are TRBV7-7 and TRBJ2-2, with D uncertain. This CDR3 spans 13 amino acids. The germline V gene encodes CDR1 SSHAT and CDR2 FNYEAQ (reference sequence). The V gene lost 5 bases and the J gene lost 1 base, with 5 bases spanning the gap. This CDR3 reads CASSPGNTGELFF. CDR3 DNA sequence: TGTGCCAGCAGCCCCGGGAACACCGGGGAGCTGTTTTTT.

The V call is TRBV19, the J call TRBJ2-1; a weak D match, TRBD2 (5 bases). V was cut by 6 bases and J by 6 bases, with 15 bases left in between. Germline CDR1 reads LNHDA; CDR2 reads SQIVND (reference sequence). The CDR3 is 14 residues long. The CDR3: CASSSFTAANEQFF. CDR3 nucleotide sequence: TGTGCCAGTAGCTCCTTTACAGCGGCCAATGAGCAGTTCTTC. The full variable domain, with the rest looked up from reference TRBV19 and TRBJ2-1, is DGGITQSPKYLFRKEGQNVTLSCEQNLNHDAMYWYRQDPGQGLRLIYYSQIVNDFQKGDIAEGYSVSREKKESFPLTVTSAQKNPTAFYLCASSSFTAANEQFFGPGTRLTVL.

This chain connects TRBV7-9 to TRBJ2-3; D not resolved. Trimming removed 3 bases at V and 2 bases at J, with 9 bases between. The CDR3 consists of 14 residues. Per germline, CDR1 SEHNR and CDR2 FQNEAQ (reference sequence). The CDR3 nucleotides are TGTGCCAGCAGCTTCGCGGCCGCCACAGATACGCAGTATTTT. Translated: CASSFAAATDTQYF.

V and J are TRBV9 and TRBJ1-1, with D possibly TRBD1 on 5 matching bases. CDR3 length: 14 amino acids. Germline V gene lookup returns CDR1 SGDLS and CDR2 YYNGEE. V was clipped by 4 bases and J by 3 bases, with 13 bases between them. The CDR3, as DNA: TGTGCCAGCAGCCCACGGGACGGAGACACTGAAGCTTTCTTT. Translating it yields CASSPRDGDTEAFF.

The genes are TRBV6-4 and TRBJ2-1; TRBD1 is a possible D gene (5 bases). The CDR3 has 15 amino acids. The germline V gene has CDR1 MRHNA and CDR2 SNTAGT. V lost 4 bases and J 0 bases, leaving 10 bases between the germline ends. The CDR3 loop reads CASSVGRDSYNEQFF. For the CDR3, the DNA is TGTGCCAGCAGTGTGGGCAGGGACTCCTACAATGAGCAGTTCTTC.

This chain connects TRBV5-1 to TRBJ1-2; D is ambiguous. The germline V gene has CDR1 SGHRS and CDR2 YFSETQ. The CDR3 loop spans 15 amino acids. Between the trimmed V and J ends, which lost 0 bases and 7 bases, there was a span of 16 bases. The DNA of the CDR3 is TGCGCCAGCAGCTTGGATGGCAGACAACCATCTGGCTACACCTTC. Protein sequence: CASSLDGRQPSGYTF.

This rearrangement joins TRBV7-9 to TRBJ2-2, with a weak D call TRBD1 (5 bases). The germline V gene has CDR1 SEHNR and CDR2 FQNEAQ (reference sequence). V lost 1 base and J lost 6, with 12 bases in between. The CDR3 has 15 amino acids. Here the CDR3 reads CASSLGPRDAGELFF. Here the CDR3 DNA reads TGTGCCAGCAGCTTAGGACCCAGGGATGCCGGGGAGCTGTTTTTT.

The chain couples TRBV15 to TRBJ1-2; D may be TRBD1 (5 bases). CDR1 is LNHNV and CDR2 is YYDKDF in the germline V gene (reference sequence). Trimming pared 0 bases from V and 2 bases from J, leaving 10 bases between. The CDR3 is 15 residues long. DNA for the CDR3: TGTGCCACCAGCAGAGAGAGGGGCGCAAACTATGGCTACACCTTC. Its protein product is CATSRERGANYGYTF. The full variable domain, its missing parts supplied by reference TRBV15 and TRBJ1-2, is DAMVIQNPRYQVTQFGKPVTLSCSQTLNHNVMYWYQQKSSQAPKLLFHYYDKDFNNEADTPDNFQSRRPNTSFCFLDIRSPGLGDTAMYLCATSRERGANYGYTFGSGTRLTVV.

V is TRBV19 and J is TRBJ1-1; 9 bases line up with TRBD1. Trimming cost V 6 bases and J 2 bases; bases outside gene matches: 16. The germline V gene has CDR1 LNHDA and CDR2 SQIVND (reference sequence). CDR3 size: 18 residues. CDR3 in DNA: TGTGCCAGTAGCGGTGGGACAGGGCGTCTTCAAGTTAACACTGAAGCTTTCTTT. Translated: CASSGGTGRLQVNTEAFF.

The rearrangement uses TRBV19 and TRBJ1-3; D unresolved. Trimming pared 1 base from V and 1 base from J, leaving 8 bases between. This CDR3 is built from 15 residues. The germline V gene encodes CDR1 LNHDA and CDR2 SQIVND (reference sequence). The DNA for the CDR3 is TGTGCCAGTAGTATAGGAGCGGGTTCTGGAAACACCATATATTTT. The encoded protein is CASSIGAGSGNTIYF.

V usage is TRBV30 and J usage is TRBJ2-1; tentatively, D is TRBD2 (6 bases). CDR3 length equals 15 residues. V dropped 2 bases and J dropped 4 bases, with 15 bases sitting between them. CDR1 is GTSNPN and CDR2 is SVGIG in the germline V gene (reference sequence). This CDR3 is CAWSRRDSTYNEQFF. DNA of the CDR3: TGTGCCTGGAGTCGGCGGGACTCCACTTACAATGAGCAGTTCTTC.